This T cell receptor beta chain was identified during a study of CD8+ T cells in alopecia areata. Study results and caveats: Lesional scalp, especially alopecia totalis/universalis, showed higher clonality than normal scalp. Mice showed clearer TCR sharing than patients did, a gap that was possibly HLA-related. There were also resident alphabeta T cells of normal skin sequenced in scalp samples.

CDR1 MDHEN and CDR2 SYDVKM come from the germline V gene. This CDR3 comprises 13 residues. Trimming took off 2 bases at V and 1 base at J, with 3 bases between the two ends. This clone was found once. Its antigen is not known. Peripheral blood, together with lesional scalp punch biopsies, was collected from alopecia areata patients. Isolated RNA was reverse transcribed into cDNA used as the sequencing template. Using immunoSEQ multiplex PCR, the repertoire was profiled, and TCRdb retains in-frame clones only, with some absent. The sample records about 110,000 clones, 45% to 60% being singletons. Input material: NKG2D-low CD8+ T cells sorted from blood. This TCR derives from a human donor with alopecia areata. V gene TRBV28 combines with J gene TRBJ2-1; D gene unclear. CDR3 nucleotide sequence: TGTGCCAGCAGTTTAGGATCCTACAATGAGCAGTTCTTC. Protein product: CASSLGSYNEQFF.